Listed below are T cell receptor beta chains from one sample, sequenced in a study of cytomegalovirus exposure and HLA in healthy donors. The data were produced by immunoSEQ multiplex PCR, yet TCRdb's version contains in-frame clones alone and is incomplete. The sample includes around 150,000 clones, roughly 68% of them seen just once. Sequencing was performed on PBMCs. The source is a man between 60 and 70 years old in good health and CMV-seronegative. The CDR3 runs from the conserved cysteine through the conserved F or W. D genes are given only for firm matches. Size values are once, few and many counts, or a class for expanded clones, and some rows have none.

size | J | V | D | DNA | CDR3
- | TRBJ1-2 | TRBV23-1 | TRBD1 | TGCGCCAGCAGTCCTGGGACAGAGGCCTACACCTTC | CASSPGTEAYTF
- | TRBJ1-3 | TRBV28 | - | TGTGCCAGCAGCTCTGATCGGGGAGACCCTGGAAACACCATATATTTT | CASSSDRGDPGNTIYF
once | TRBJ2-7 | TRBV15 | - | TGCGCCACCAGCAGGGGGGGATCCAGCTCCTACGAGCAGTACTTC | CATSRGGSSSYEQYF
few | TRBJ2-3 | TRBV7-6 | TRBD1 | TGTGCCAGCAGCTTATCAGGGGGCGAAGATACGCAGTATTTT | CASSLSGGEDTQYF
- | TRBJ1-1 | TRBV9 | - | TGTGCCAGCAGCGTTGGGGACACCCCGAACACTGAAGCTTTCTTT | CASSVGDTPNTEAFF
- | TRBJ2-3 | TRBV19 | TRBD2 | TGTGCCAGTAGTCCCCGAGCCAGCGGGGGGGAGGATACGCAGTATTTT | CASSPRASGGEDTQYF
few | TRBJ2-7 | TRBV5-4 | - | TGTGCCAGCAGCAAGCCGAGGGGGGGAGGTGAGCAGTACTTC | CASSKPRGGGEQYF
once | TRBJ2-1 | TRBV6-5 | TRBD1 | TGTGCCAGCAGTTCGAACAGGGGAACCTACAATGAGCAGTTCTTC | CASSSNRGTYNEQFF
- | TRBJ1-1 | TRBV28 | TRBD1 | TGTGCCAGCAGTAGTCCCGGGACAGGTTTGAACACTGAAGCTTTCTTT | CASSSPGTGLNTEAFF
once | TRBJ2-2 | TRBV6-1 | - | TGTGCCAGCAGTGAAGATTGGAGTGGGAACACCGGGGAGCTGTTTTTT | CASSEDWSGNTGELFF
- | TRBJ1-5 | TRBV6-5 | - | TGTGCCAGCAGGGCAAGGGGGAATCAGCCCCAGCATTTT | CASRARGNQPQHF
- | TRBJ2-1 | TRBV7-3 | TRBD1 | TGTGCCAGCAGCCGCGATAACAGGGGGAATGAGCAGTTCTTC | CASSRDNRGNEQFF
- | TRBJ2-1 | TRBV18 | TRBD2 | TGTGCCAGCTCACCACTAGCGGGGTTCTACAATGAGCAGTTCTTC | CASSPLAGFYNEQFF
- | TRBJ2-1 | TRBV5-4 | TRBD2 | TGTGCCAGCAGCCGCGGGGGACTAGCGGGAATCGGTGCCTACAATGAGCAGTTCTTC | CASSRGGLAGIGAYNEQFF
- | TRBJ1-1 | TRBV25-1 | - | TGTGCTGGCCCCCCAGGAGGTAGCGGAGCGATCGCTGAAGCTTTCTTT | CAGPPGGSGAIAEAFF
- | TRBJ2-1 | TRBV7-9 | TRBD2 | TGTGCCAGCAGCTTATGGGCGGGAGGCTCCTACAATGAGCAGTTCTTC | CASSLWAGGSYNEQFF
- | TRBJ2-1 | TRBV7-2 | TRBD2 | TGTGCCAGCAGCCTAGCGGGGACTAGCCCCCTGGGGGAGCAGTTCTTC | CASSLAGTSPLGEQFF
- | TRBJ1-5 | TRBV6-1 | TRBD1 | TGTGCCAGCAGTGAAAACAGGGGGCAAATGCCCCAGCATTTT | CASSENRGQMPQHF
- | TRBJ1-3 | TRBV30 | - | TGTGCCTGGAGTCGAGGGGAGGGAGGTTCTGGAAACACCATATATTTT | CAWSRGEGGSGNTIYF
once | TRBJ2-7 | TRBV19 | TRBD2 | TGTGCCAGTAGTCCTAGCGGGAGCTCCTACGAGCAGTACTTC | CASSPSGSSYEQYF
- | TRBJ2-7 | TRBV15 | - | TGTGCCACCCGTTTAAGGAGGGACTCCTACGAGCAGTACTTC | CATRLRRDSYEQYF
- | TRBJ1-6 | TRBV28 | TRBD1 | TGTGCCAGCAGTTACTGGACAGGGGATAATTCACCCCTCCACTTT | CASSYWTGDNSPLHF
- | TRBJ1-1 | TRBV18 | - | TGTGCCAGCTCACCAAGGAGTGTCCTTAACGCTGAAGCTTTCTTT | CASSPRSVLNAEAFF
- | TRBJ2-3 | TRBV9 | TRBD1 | TGTGCCAGCAGCGTAGCCCCGACAGGGTTGAGCGCAGATACGCAGTATTTT | CASSVAPTGLSADTQYF
- | TRBJ2-3 | TRBV7-3 | TRBD2 | TGTGCCAGCAGCTTAAGCGGGGGGGCAGATACGCAGTATTTT | CASSLSGGADTQYF
- | TRBJ2-1 | TRBV7-3 | - | TGTGCCAGCAGCACAGAGAACTACAATGAGCAGTTCTTC | CASSTENYNEQFF
- | TRBJ2-3 | TRBV5-4 | - | TGTGCCAGCACCAGAGGAAACACAGATACGCAGTATTTT | CASTRGNTDTQYF
once | TRBJ1-1 | TRBV28 | TRBD1 | TGTGCCAGCAGTTTGGGGGGGGACAGGGGGCTTGGCACTGAAGCTTTCTTT | CASSLGGDRGLGTEAFF
- | TRBJ2-2 | TRBV5-4 | - | TGTGCCAGCAGCGTTGGGAGGAACACCGGGGAGCTGTTTTTT | CASSVGRNTGELFF
- | TRBJ1-1 | TRBV11-2 | - | TGTGCCAGCAGCTTATCGGGCGGGCCTGAAGCTTTCTTT | CASSLSGGPEAFF
few | TRBJ2-7 | TRBV2 | TRBD1 | TGTGCCACCGGGGACAGGGCCTACGAGCAGTACTTC | CATGDRAYEQYF
- | TRBJ2-3 | TRBV6-4 | - | TGTGCCACCAGCGAGGAGTTAGCAGATACGCAGTATTTT | CATSEELADTQYF
- | TRBJ2-7 | TRBV29-1 | - | TGCAGCGTGGTTAGCGGAGGGAGCTCCTACGAGCAGTACTTC | CSVVSGGSSYEQYF
- | TRBJ1-1 | TRBV19 | - | TGTGCCAGTAGTATAAGGGAGGATGGGCCTGAAGCTTTCTTT | CASSIREDGPEAFF
- | TRBJ2-5 | TRBV4-2 | TRBD1 | TGTGCCAGCAGCCACGGGACAGGGGGATCTGAAGAGACCCAGTACTTC | CASSHGTGGSEETQYF
few | TRBJ2-1 | TRBV5-4 | TRBD2 | TGTGCCAGCAGCCGCCGTGCGGCGGGAGACAATGAGCAGTTCTTC | CASSRRAAGDNEQFF
- | TRBJ2-7 | TRBV29-1 | TRBD2 | TGCAGCGTTGGAGACATAAGACTAGCGGGAGGTGACGAGCAGTACTTC | CSVGDIRLAGGDEQYF
once | TRBJ1-1 | TRBV19 | TRBD1 | TGTGCCAGTAGTATACAGGGGGTGAACACTGAAGCTTTCTTT | CASSIQGVNTEAFF
few | TRBJ2-7 | TRBV10-3 | TRBD1 | TGTGCCATCAGTCGCCGGGACAGGGTAGTATACGAGCAGTACTTC | CAISRRDRVVYEQYF
- | TRBJ1-1 | TRBV9 | TRBD1 | TGTGCCAGCAGCCCCCGGACAGGAACAACCGAAGCTTTCTTT | CASSPRTGTTEAFF
- | TRBJ2-7 | TRBV5-6 | - | TGTGCCAGCAGCCACAGACCACCCCGGGAGCAGTACTTC | CASSHRPPREQYF
- | TRBJ2-2 | TRBV28 | - | TGTGCCAGCACAGAAGTCAATCCGTCCGGGGAGCTGTTTTTT | CASTEVNPSGELFF
- | TRBJ2-5 | TRBV19 | - | TGTGCCAGTAGTAACCTGCAGGAGACCCAGTACTTC | CASSNLQETQYF
- | TRBJ2-7 | TRBV28 | - | TGTGCCAGCGGGGACAACAGGGTAACCTACGAGCAGTACTTC | CASGDNRVTYEQYF
- | TRBJ2-3 | TRBV2 | TRBD2 | TGTGCCAGCAGTGTCGGCACTTACTGGCGGGAGGACCCAGATACGCAGTATTTT | CASSVGTYWREDPDTQYF
- | TRBJ2-3 | TRBV4-3 | - | TGCGCCAGCAGCCAAGACGGACACCGCACAGATACGCAGTATTTT | CASSQDGHRTDTQYF
- | TRBJ1-1 | TRBV5-1 | - | TGCGCCAGCAGCACGGGACTTCCTGGGCGGAGGAGTTACACTGAAGCTTTCTTT | CASSTGLPGRRSYTEAFF
- | TRBJ2-7 | TRBV28 | TRBD1 | TGTGCCAGCAGCCTTACAGGGGGACCCTCGTACGAGCAGTACTTC | CASSLTGGPSYEQYF
few | TRBJ1-4 | TRBV5-4 | TRBD1 | TGTGCCAGCGGGGACAGGGTTAATGAAAAACTGTTTTTT | CASGDRVNEKLFF
- | TRBJ2-6 | TRBV27 | TRBD2 | TGTGCCAGCAGTTTGAACCGGGGGGTGTCGGGGGCCAACGTCCTGACTTTC | CASSLNRGVSGANVLTF
few | TRBJ1-1 | TRBV27 | TRBD1 | TGTGCCAGCAGTTTATGGACAGGGGGGCCTAACACTGAAGCTTTCTTT | CASSLWTGGPNTEAFF
- | TRBJ2-7 | TRBV30 | - | TGTGCCTGGAGGACAGCCTACGAGCAGTACTTC | CAWRTAYEQYF
- | TRBJ2-6 | TRBV30 | TRBD2 | TGTGCCTGGAGTGAAGTTCTTTGGGAGGGGAGGACTGGGGCCAACGTCCTGACTTTC | CAWSEVLWEGRTGANVLTF